This T cell receptor beta chain was captured by sequencing in a study of blood T cells in healthy people across ages. Study-level points and caveats: Per-million-T-cell TCR beta diversity fell roughly linearly with age.

Combining a sample-barcoded 5' primer with a J-beta primer mix, a second PCR ran for about 6 to 12 cycles. TCRdb redid the calling of the 5' RACE reads with MiXCR, one entry per CDR3 protein. The sample has hundreds of thousands of distinct CDR3 sequences; roughly 60% are singletons. CDR1 is SGHVS, CDR2 FQNEAQ, per germline. V shed 5 bases and J shed 7 bases, with 12 bases lying between them. This CDR3 spans 12 amino acids. With regard to this clonotype: Antigen specificity is unknown.

The source of this sequence is a man aged 25 to 45 in good health. The chain combines TRBV7-8 with TRBJ2-7; D is ambiguous. The sequencing input was blood. The CDR3 bases are TGTGCCAGCAGCCAACAAACGGAGGAGCAGTACTTC. Translating it yields CASSQQTEEQYF. The full variable domain, its missing parts supplied by reference TRBV7-8 and TRBJ2-7, is GAGVSQSPRYKVAKRGQDVALRCDPISGHVSLFWYQQALGQGPEFLTYFQNEAQLDKSGLPSDRFFAERPEGSVSTLKIQRTQQEDSAVYLCASSQQTEEQYFGPGTRLTVT.